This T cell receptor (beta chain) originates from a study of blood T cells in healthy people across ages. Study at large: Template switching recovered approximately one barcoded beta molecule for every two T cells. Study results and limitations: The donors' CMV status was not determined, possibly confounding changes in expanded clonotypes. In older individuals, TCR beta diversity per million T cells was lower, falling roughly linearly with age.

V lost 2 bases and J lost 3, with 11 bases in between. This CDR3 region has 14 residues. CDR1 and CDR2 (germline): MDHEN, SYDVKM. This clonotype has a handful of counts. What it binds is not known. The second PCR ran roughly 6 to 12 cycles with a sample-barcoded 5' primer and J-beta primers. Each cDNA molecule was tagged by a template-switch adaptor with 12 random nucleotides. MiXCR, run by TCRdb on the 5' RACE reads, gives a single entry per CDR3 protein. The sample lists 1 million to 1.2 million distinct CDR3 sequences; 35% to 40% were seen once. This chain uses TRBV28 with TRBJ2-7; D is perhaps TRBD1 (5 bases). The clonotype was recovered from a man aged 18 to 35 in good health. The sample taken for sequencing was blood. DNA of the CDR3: TGTGCCAGCAGTTTACAGGGTAGGGGCTACGAGCAGTACTTC. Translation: CASSLQGRGYEQYF.